Each of the 5 T cell receptor beta chains below was sequenced from the same sample in a study of T cells after somatic rescue of genetic block. Repertoires were generated with immunoSEQ multiplex PCR, while TCRdb's copy carries only in-frame clones and drops some. Among over 95,000 clones listed, under 95% were seen once. Sequencing was performed on peripheral blood mononuclear cells (PBMCs). Receptor source: a woman aged 18-29 years.

The chain is built from TRBV6-1 and TRBJ2-5; D ambiguous. V shed 5 bases and J shed 5 bases, with 6 bases lying between them. Germline CDR1 and CDR2: MNHNS and SASEGT. This CDR3 is 11 amino acids long. The CDR3 protein is CASSFSETQYF. DNA of the CDR3: TGTGCCAGCAGTTTTAGTGAGACCCAGTACTTC.

The gene calls are TRBV5-1 and TRBJ2-7, with 7 bases fitting TRBD2. Germline V lookup: CDR1 SGHRS, CDR2 YFSETQ. Trimming removed 5 bases from V and 2 bases from J; junction bases left unmatched: 10. The CDR3 consists of 15 residues. The CDR3 DNA reads as TGCGCCAGCAGTTCGCCGGGGAGGGTAGCCTACGAGCAGTACTTC. Translating it yields CASSSPGRVAYEQYF.

This chain links TRBV5-4 with TRBJ1-3; D unresolved. CDR1 is SGHNT, CDR2 YYREEE, per germline (reference sequence). This CDR3 contains 13 residues. Trimming shortened V by 4 bases and J by 8 bases, and 13 bases separated the two germline ends. CDR3 bases: TGTGCCAGCAGCCCGGGTCTTGGGGACACCATATATTTT. It is translated as CASSPGLGDTIYF.

The CDR3 nucleotides read TGTGCCAGCAGCGCACAGGGGGCGACTGTTGGAAACACCATATATTTT. This translates into CASSAQGATVGNTIYF. The chain recombines TRBV7-2 with TRBJ1-3; 9 positions agree with TRBD1. The CDR3 spans 16 residues. With V trimmed by 5 bases and J by 3 bases, 8 bases remained unmatched. The germline gives CDR1 SGHTA, CDR2 FQGNSA.

The CDR3 reads CASSTYRVTEAFF. As DNA, the CDR3 is TGTGCCAGCAGTACATACAGGGTCACTGAAGCTTTCTTT. The V and J genes are TRBV28 and TRBJ1-1; a weak D match, TRBD1 (6 bases). CDR1 and CDR2 (germline): MDHEN, SYDVKM. CDR3 size: 13 residues. V lost 5 bases to trimming and J lost 4 bases, with 11 bases between them.